Following are 14 T cell receptor beta chains from one sample sequenced in a study of shared T cell receptors in the human thymus. This table comes from immunoSEQ multiplex PCR, and its TCRdb copy is limited to in-frame clones, with some not included. The profile shows about 380,000 clones, 85% to 95% of them singletons. Sequenced: thymocytes. The receptor set was obtained from a human donor.

The V gene is TRBV7-6, the J gene TRBJ1-2; unclear D gene. This CDR3 region has 10 residues. The V end was cut by 11 bases, the J end by 9 bases, with 13 bases between. Per the germline V gene, CDR1 is SGHVS and CDR2 is FNYEAQ. The CDR3 DNA reads as TGTGCCCCCGCCGGTTTTCGCTACACCTTC. Residues: CAPAGFRYTF.

V and J are TRBV7-9 and TRBJ2-1; the D gene is possibly TRBD2 (5 bases). Between the trimmed V and J ends, which lost 1 base and 5 bases, there was a span of 9 bases. Germline V gene sequence: CDR1 SEHNR, CDR2 FQNEAQ (reference sequence). The CDR3 runs 14 residues. CDR3: CASSLVMRDNEQFF. Here the CDR3 DNA reads TGTGCCAGCAGCTTAGTGATGAGGGACAATGAGCAGTTCTTC. The full variable domain, its missing parts supplied by reference TRBV7-9 and TRBJ2-1, is DTGVSQNPRHKITKRGQNVTFRCDPISEHNRLYWYRQTLGQGPEFLTYFQNEAQLEKSRLLSDRFSAERPKGSFSTLEIQRTEQGDSAMYLCASSLVMRDNEQFFGPGTRLTVL.

As concerns this clone: The junction and the germline gene differ at one end; a read error may be behind it. The chain is built from TRBV7-7 and TRBJ2-3, with 14 bases identical to TRBD2. The CDR3 consists of 21 residues. Looked up from germline, CDR1 is SSHAT and CDR2 is FNYEAQ (reference sequence). This CDR3 reads CASSFSRVASGTSGSQDTQYF. The CDR3 nucleotides read TGTGCTAGCAGCTTCAGCAGGGTCGCATCAGGGACTAGCGGGAGTCAAGATACGCAGTATTTT.

The chain is built from TRBV7-9 and TRBJ2-7; D gene unclear. Germline-derived CDR1 and CDR2 are SEHNR and FQNEAQ (reference sequence). The CDR3 contains 13 residues. Trimming removed 4 bases from V and 5 bases from J, with 12 bases in between. CDR3 sequence reads: CASSSVGTHEQYF. CDR3 bases: TGTGCCAGCAGCTCTGTCGGTACTCACGAGCAGTACTTC.

This clone was seen once. The CDR3 is CASSFGGRTRSGANVLTF. The CDR3 DNA is TGTGCCAGCAGTTTTGGGGGCAGGACCCGCTCTGGGGCCAACGTCCTGACTTTC. J is TRBJ2-6 and V is TRBV27; a possible D gene is TRBD1 (6 bases). The CDR3 has 18 residues. Trimming pared 3 bases from V and 0 bases from J, leaving 15 bases between. Germline-derived CDR1 and CDR2 are MNHEY and SMNVEV (reference sequence).

V usage is TRBV19 and J usage is TRBJ2-4; 8 bases are shared with TRBD1. Trimming cost V 3 bases and J 2 bases; bases outside gene matches: 12. Germline V gives CDR1 LNHDA, CDR2 SQIVND (reference sequence). The CDR3 has 18 amino acids. The CDR3 protein is CASSITLGQGRTKNIQYF. The CDR3 DNA follows: TGTGCCAGTAGTATTACCCTCGGACAGGGACGGACCAAAAACATTCAGTACTTC.

A remark on this clone: Sequence at one end of the junction differs from germline and may be a read error. The genes are TRBV2 and TRBJ2-1; 8 positions match TRBD1. CDR1 and CDR2 from the germline V gene are SNHLY and FYNNEI. The CDR3 totals 15 residues. The CDR3 loop is CASREDRGNHNEQFF. CDR3 DNA: TGTGCCAGCAGGGAAGACAGGGGTAACCACAATGAGCAGTTCTTC.

The chain uses TRBV27 and TRBJ1-2; a possible D gene is TRBD1 (6 bases). Germline-derived CDR1 and CDR2 are MNHEY and SMNVEV (reference sequence). The CDR3 runs 12 residues. With 8 bases removed from V and 6 bases from J, the gap between germline ends came to 13 bases. CDR3: CASAGVEDGYTF. CDR3 DNA: TGTGCCAGCGCAGGGGTGGAGGATGGCTACACCTTC.

The table lists this clone with a count of one. V and J are TRBV28 and TRBJ1-5; 7 bases align to TRBD1. The CDR3 runs to 15 residues. CDR1 is MDHEN and CDR2 is SYDVKM in the germline V gene. Trimming cost V 5 bases and J 4 bases; bases outside gene matches: 8. CDR3 in amino acids: CASSLPDRRNQPQHF. In nucleotides, the CDR3 is TGTGCCAGCAGTCTTCCGGACAGGAGAAATCAGCCCCAGCATTTT.

The rearrangement uses TRBV11-2 and TRBJ1-1, with unresolved D. The germline V gene has CDR1 SGHAT and CDR2 FQNNGV. This CDR3 comprises 12 residues. Trimming left V 5 bases short and J 10 bases short, with 14 bases between. The CDR3 DNA follows: TGTGCCAGCAGCCCCCGGACCGGAGGAGCTTTCTTT. Amino acids: CASSPRTGGAFF.

The rearrangement links TRBV15 to TRBJ2-1, with D possibly matching TRBD1 (5 bases). Trimming removed 0 bases at V and 1 base at J, with 10 bases between. There are 16 residues in the CDR3. The germline V gene has CDR1 LNHNV and CDR2 YYDKDF (reference sequence). The CDR3 protein is CATSREGVLSYNEQFF. For the CDR3, the DNA is TGTGCCACCAGCAGAGAAGGGGTTCTATCCTACAATGAGCAGTTCTTC.

This clone was observed a single time. This chain joins TRBV2 and TRBJ2-2, with 7 bases aligning to TRBD2. Germline lookup yields CDR1 SNHLY and CDR2 FYNNEI. The CDR3 contains 17 residues. The ends lost 1 base at V and 6 bases at J; junction bases unmatched: 11. CDR3 sequence (DNA): TGTGCCAGCAGTGAAGAGCTCGCGGGAGACTTGCCCGGGGAGCTGTTTTTT. This gives the protein CASSEELAGDLPGELFF.

The V and J genes are TRBV19 and TRBJ2-3; D not certain. V was cut by 1 base and J by 2 bases, with 13 bases left in between. CDR3 length equals 16 residues. CDR1 and CDR2 from the germline V gene are LNHDA and SQIVND (reference sequence). This CDR3 reads CASSIGAAPFTDTQYF. The CDR3 bases are TGTGCCAGTAGTATAGGGGCTGCGCCGTTCACAGATACGCAGTATTTT. Variable domain in full (rest from reference TRBV19 and TRBJ2-3): DGGITQSPKYLFRKEGQNVTLSCEQNLNHDAMYWYRQDPGQGLRLIYYSQIVNDFQKGDIAEGYSVSREKKESFPLTVTSAQKNPTAFYLCASSIGAAPFTDTQYFGPGTRLTVL.

The V and J genes are TRBV27 and TRBJ2-7; TRBD1 aligns across 7 bases. Trimming cost V 5 bases and J 2 bases; bases outside gene matches: 6. CDR1 and CDR2 from the germline V gene are MNHEY and SMNVEV (reference sequence). The CDR3 length is 14 residues. The CDR3 region is CASSPRDRAYEQYF. The DNA for the CDR3 is TGTGCCAGCAGTCCCCGGGACAGAGCCTACGAGCAGTACTTC.